The TCR beta chain described here comes from a study of T-cell reconstitution after alpha-beta-depleted transplantation in children (dated by TCRdb to 2016 to 2018). With regard to the full study: Using TCR repertoire profiling, the study quantitatively followed how T-cell immune reconstitution unfolded in children after TCRalphabeta/CD19-depleted allogeneic hematopoietic cell transplantation.

The CDR3, from cysteine to phenylalanine, totals 14 residues. Left in the record is the CDR3 DNA by itself, 42 bases read in frame from the first base. Trimming accounts for 6 bases at V and 3 bases at J, while the number of junction bases matched to no gene is 4. Per the germline V gene (reference sequence), SEHNR is the CDR1 and FQNEAQ is the CDR2. This clonotype was recorded at least ten times. No cognate antigen has been identified for it. Base qualities are not recorded, but no much larger clone differs from it by a single base. The method behind the library was PCR. For sequencing, an Illumina HiSeq 2500 was employed. To normalize quantification of the TCRbeta repertoire, the TCR libraries were built with molecular barcoding that relied on unique molecular identifiers. Starting from the raw public reads, TCRdb applied fastp trimming at Q25, assembled clones with MiXCR and retained in-frame beta chains. Each entry is one CDR3 protein sequence, shown with its most common DNA and genes. This sample has hundreds of thousands of distinct CDR3 sequences in its table, and over 9.5% of those were observed once. The top ten clones comprise roughly 3.9% of the sample.

This TCR derives from a human donor who donated a stem cell graft to a child with acute myeloid leukemia. Rearrangement joined TRBV7-9 to TRBJ2-1, and TRBD1 matches 8 of the central bases. The sample in question was PBMCs from the stem cell graft donor, obtained from the stem cell graft. The nucleotides are TGTGCCAGCAGAGGGGGACAGGACTACAATGAGCAGTTCTTC. Its protein product is CASRGGQDYNEQFF.